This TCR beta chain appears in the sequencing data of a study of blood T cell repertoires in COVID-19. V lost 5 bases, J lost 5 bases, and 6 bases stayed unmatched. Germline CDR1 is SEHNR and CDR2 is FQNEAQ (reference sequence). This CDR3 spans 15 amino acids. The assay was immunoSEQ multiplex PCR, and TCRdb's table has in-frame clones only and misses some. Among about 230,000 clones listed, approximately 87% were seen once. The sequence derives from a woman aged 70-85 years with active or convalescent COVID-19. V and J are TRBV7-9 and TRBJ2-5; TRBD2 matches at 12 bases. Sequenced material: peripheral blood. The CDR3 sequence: CASSLGTSGRETQYF. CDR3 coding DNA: TGTGCCAGCAGCCTAGGAACTAGCGGGAGGGAGACCCAGTACTTC.